The 11 T cell receptor beta chains in this list originate from one sample, sequenced in a study of cytomegalovirus exposure and HLA in healthy donors. Primers: 60 Vbeta forward and 13 Jbeta reverse. The protocol was immunoSEQ multiplex PCR, while the TCRdb copy is restricted to in-frame clones and leaves out a portion. Here the sample spans hundreds of thousands of clones, roughly 78% being singletons. Sequences were obtained from PBMCs. These receptors all come from a boy aged 5 to 17 in good health and CMV-seronegative.

The chain is built from TRBV2 and TRBJ1-1, with D perhaps matching TRBD1 (5 bases). V was clipped by 2 bases and J by 4 bases, with 11 bases between them. CDR3 length: 14 amino acids. In germline, CDR1 is SNHLY, CDR2 FYNNEI. CDR3 loop: CASSEMGRGTEAFF. The CDR3 DNA reads as TGTGCCAGCAGTGAAATGGGTAGGGGCACTGAAGCTTTCTTT.

J is TRBJ2-7 and V is TRBV5-1, with D tentatively TRBD1 (6 bases). CDR1 SGHRS and CDR2 YFSETQ come from the germline V gene. The CDR3 totals 12 residues. Deletions cut 5 bases from V and 1 base from J, with 7 bases between. The CDR3 loop is CASRGQSYEQYF. The CDR3 region has the DNA TGCGCCAGCAGAGGACAGTCCTACGAGCAGTACTTC.

The V and J genes are TRBV30 and TRBJ1-1, with TRBD1 matching over 7 bases. J lost 2 bases, V lost 5 bases, and 8 bases had no gene match. The V gene's germline CDR1 is GTSNPN and CDR2 SVGIG (reference sequence). The CDR3 spans 14 residues. The CDR3 nucleotides read TGTGCCTGGGATATGGGACAGTTCAACACTGAAGCTTTCTTT. It translates to CAWDMGQFNTEAFF.

The chain joins TRBV18 to TRBJ2-1; 9 positions agree with TRBD1. This CDR3 comprises 15 residues. J gave up 7 bases and V 0 bases, and 4 bases lay outside the gene matches. CDR1 is KGHSH, CDR2 LQKENI, per germline. Here the CDR3 reads CASSPPGQGPNEQFF. In nucleotides, the CDR3 is TGTGCCAGCTCACCACCGGGACAGGGCCCGAATGAGCAGTTCTTC. The variable domain in full, completed from reference TRBV18 and TRBJ2-1, reads NAGVMQNPRHLVRRRGQEARLRCSPMKGHSHVYWYRQLPEEGLKFMVYLQKENIIDESGMPKERFSAEFPKEGPSILRIQQVVRGDSAAYFCASSPPGQGPNEQFFGPGTRLTVL.

The chain employs TRBV27 and TRBJ2-5; the match to TRBD2 covers 10 bases. The trim removed 4 bases at V and 5 bases at J, leaving 4 bases unmatched. The CDR3 has 14 residues. In germline, CDR1 is MNHEY, CDR2 SMNVEV (reference sequence). The CDR3: CASSSAGGRETQYF. The CDR3 DNA reads as TGTGCCAGCAGTTCAGCGGGGGGGCGGGAGACCCAGTACTTC.

Only one count was recorded for this clone. The CDR3 coding sequence is TGTGCCAGCTTCGGGGGTAATGACAATGAGCAGTTCTTC. Protein product: CASFGGNDNEQFF. J is TRBJ2-1 and V is TRBV6-1; a weak D match, TRBD2 (6 bases). CDR3 length equals 13 residues. V gave up 8 bases and J gave up 5 bases, with 13 bases separating them. Germline-derived CDR1 and CDR2 are MNHNS and SASEGT.

This clone was detected a few times. The gene calls are TRBV5-4 and TRBJ2-7, with D unclear. Trimming removed 3 bases from V and 6 bases from J, with 19 bases in between. This CDR3 contains 15 residues. The germline CDR1 and CDR2 sequences are SGHNT and YYREEE (reference sequence). The CDR3 loop is CASSSDLHPLGEQYF. DNA for the CDR3: TGTGCCAGCAGCTCAGACTTGCACCCTCTCGGCGAGCAGTACTTC.

V usage is TRBV5-4 and J usage is TRBJ2-5, with TRBD2 matching 8 bases. Losses at the gene ends were 0 bases for V and 4 bases for J; bases not matched to a gene: 5. The germline V gene encodes CDR1 SGHNT and CDR2 YYREEE (reference sequence). This CDR3 contains 15 residues. The CDR3 spells CASSLVGSGAETQYF. CDR3 coding DNA: TGTGCCAGCAGCTTGGTCGGTAGCGGGGCAGAGACCCAGTACTTC.

The rearrangement uses TRBV7-8 and TRBJ1-1, with D possibly TRBD1 on 5 matching bases. Trimming shortened V by 3 bases and J by 1 base, and 18 bases separated the two germline ends. There are 17 residues in the CDR3. In germline, CDR1 is SGHVS, CDR2 FQNEAQ. CDR3: CASSLDRDSTKNTEAFF. CDR3 bases: TGTGCCAGCAGCTTGGATCGGGACTCTACTAAGAACACTGAAGCTTTCTTT.

The rearrangement joins TRBV30 to TRBJ1-6; TRBD1 agrees at 8 bases. The CDR3 consists of 15 residues. In germline, CDR1 is GTSNPN, CDR2 SVGIG (reference sequence). Losses at the gene ends were 0 bases for V and 6 bases for J; bases not matched to a gene: 4. CDR3 in DNA: TGTGCCTGGAGTGTCTCAGGGGGCCTTAATTCACCCCTCCACTTT. It encodes CAWSVSGGLNSPLHF.

The V gene is TRBV5-1, the J gene TRBJ2-5; D is uncertain. Deletions cut 0 bases from V and 4 bases from J, with 10 bases between. Looked up from germline, CDR1 is SGHRS and CDR2 is YFSETQ. The CDR3 runs to 14 residues. The DNA of the CDR3 is TGCGCCAGCAGCTTGGATTCGATGGCAGAGACCCAGTACTTC. Its translation: CASSLDSMAETQYF.